This T cell receptor (beta chain) was sequenced in a study of cytomegalovirus exposure and HLA in healthy donors. Study results and limitations: Approximately 17,000 TCR beta sequences were associated with HLA alleles at 0.05 false discovery rate in a later analysis. Data from an earlier analysis indicated that most TCR beta V segments were productive either about 87% or about 30% of the time.

Regarding this clone: Its antigen remains unidentified.

The CDR3 totals 16 residues. The germline gives CDR1 MDHEN, CDR2 SYDVKM. The junction had 7 bases not matched to a gene; V was cut back by 4 bases and J by 3 bases. The PCR made use of 60 Vbeta and 13 Jbeta primers. The repertoire was sequenced with immunoSEQ multiplex PCR; TCRdb's copy has only in-frame clones and lacks some. In total, the table holds 65,000 to 95,000 clones. The TCR originated in a female donor in good health and CMV-seropositive. This rearrangement joins TRBV28 to TRBJ2-7, with 12 nucleotides matching TRBD2. Specimen: PBMCs. Here the CDR3 reads CASSSPLAGGGYEQYF. In DNA, the CDR3 is TGTGCCAGCAGTTCGCCGCTAGCGGGAGGGGGCTACGAGCAGTACTTC.